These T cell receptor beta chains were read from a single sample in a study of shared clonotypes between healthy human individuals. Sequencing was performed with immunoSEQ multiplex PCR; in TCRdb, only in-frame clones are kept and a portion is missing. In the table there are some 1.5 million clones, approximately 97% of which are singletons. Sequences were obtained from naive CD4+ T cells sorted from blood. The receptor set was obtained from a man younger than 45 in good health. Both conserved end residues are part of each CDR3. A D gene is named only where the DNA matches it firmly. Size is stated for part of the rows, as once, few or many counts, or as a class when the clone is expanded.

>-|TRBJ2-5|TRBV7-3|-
TGTGCCAGCAGCTCAAGGCTAGCACAAGAGACCCAGTACTTC
CASSSRLAQETQYF
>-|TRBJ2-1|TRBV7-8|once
TGTGCCAGCAGCTTTGTCACAGGGACTGGGAATGAGCAGTTCTTC
CASSFVTGTGNEQFF
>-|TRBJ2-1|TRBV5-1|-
TGCGCCAGCAGCTTGGATAGGAGACACAATGAGCAGTTCTTC
CASSLDRRHNEQFF
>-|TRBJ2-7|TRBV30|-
TGTGCCTGGACTGGACATGGGGACTCCTACGAGCAGTACTTC
CAWTGHGDSYEQYF
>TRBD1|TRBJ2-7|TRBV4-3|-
TGCGCCAGCAGCCACCCGAGGGCGGACAGGGGTGACGAGCAGTACTTC
CASSHPRADRGDEQYF
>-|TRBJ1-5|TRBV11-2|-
TGTGCCAGCAGCCCCTCCGTAGGGGCTAGCAATCAGCCCCAGCATTTT
CASSPSVGASNQPQHF
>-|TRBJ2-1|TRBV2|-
TGTGCCAGCCTTTTCGGGCAGAGCTCGGGTAATGAGCAGTTCTTC
CASLFGQSSGNEQFF
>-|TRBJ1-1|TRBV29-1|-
TGCAGCGTTTGGACGGGGGCTGAAGCTTTCTTT
CSVWTGAEAFF
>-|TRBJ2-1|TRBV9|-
TGTGCCAGCAGCGTAGCCGGAACACATAACAATGAGCAGTTCTTC
CASSVAGTHNNEQFF
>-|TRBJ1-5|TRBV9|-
TGTGCCAGCAGCAGGGGGGGCCGTGGCGGTCAGCCCCAGCATTTT
CASSRGGRGGQPQHF
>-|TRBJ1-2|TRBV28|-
TGTGCCAGCACAACATTGCGCTATGGCTACACCTTC
CASTTLRYGYTF
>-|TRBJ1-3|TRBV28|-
TGTGCCAGCGGAAGTGGGGTTCTGGGCTCTGGAAACACCATATATTTT
CASGSGVLGSGNTIYF
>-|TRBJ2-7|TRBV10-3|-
TGTGCCATCAGTGCGCCCCCGGGGTTAAAGTACGAGCAGTACTTC
CAISAPPGLKYEQYF
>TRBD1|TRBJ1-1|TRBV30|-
TGTGCCTGGGCCGGGACAGGGGGGGGAGGCACTGAAGCTTTCTTT
CAWAGTGGGGTEAFF
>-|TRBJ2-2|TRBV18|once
TGTGCCAGCTCACACGGGACTTTGCCCCTCGGGGAGCTGTTTTTT
CASSHGTLPLGELFF
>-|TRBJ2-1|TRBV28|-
TGTGCCAGCAGTCCGGTAGCGCGTTTCTCCTACAATGAGCAGTTCTTC
CASSPVARFSYNEQFF
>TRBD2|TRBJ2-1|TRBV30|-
TGTGCCGGATCCGCCTTAGCGGGGGACAACTACAATGAGCAGTTCTTC
CAGSALAGDNYNEQFF
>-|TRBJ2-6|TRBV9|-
TGTGCCAGCAGCCCCAAGTCGTGGGCAGGGGTCACCTCTGGGGCCAACGTCCTGACTTTC
CASSPKSWAGVTSGANVLTF
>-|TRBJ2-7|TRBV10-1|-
TGCGCCAGCAGTGAGTCCGGTAGGCTCGAGCAGTACTTC
CASSESGRLEQYF
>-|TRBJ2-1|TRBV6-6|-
TGTGCCAGCACTTCTAGCGGACAGCGGAACAATGAGCAGTTCTTC
CASTSSGQRNNEQFF
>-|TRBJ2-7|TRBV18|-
TGTGCCAGCTCACCACTGACGCCTGGGAGCAGGGGCTCCTACGAGCAGTACTTC
CASSPLTPGSRGSYEQYF
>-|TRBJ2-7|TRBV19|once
TGTGCCAGTAGTATAGGTCCGGGCGAGCAGTACTTC
CASSIGPGEQYF